This entry lists 21 T cell receptor beta chains sequenced from one sample in a study of long-term antiretroviral therapy in people with HIV. The immunoSEQ assay was v3.0, run at survey level. Profiling relied on immunoSEQ multiplex PCR, and the TCRdb table lists in-frame clones only, not all of them. The sample records about 30,000 clones, 85% to 95% being singletons. The input for sequencing was unsorted PBMCs, taken almost 6.7 years after starting antiretroviral therapy. The receptors were gathered from a middle-aged woman with HIV.

This chain links TRBV6-5 with TRBJ2-1; D may be TRBD1 (5 bases). CDR1 is MNHEY, CDR2 SVGAGI, per germline. The CDR3 loop spans 13 amino acids. The V gene lost 5 bases and the J gene lost 1 base, with 6 bases spanning the gap. CDR3 sequence (DNA): TGTGCCAGCAGTCAGGGATCCTACAATGAGCAGTTCTTC. This sequence encodes CASSQGSYNEQFF.

V gene TRBV5-1 combines with J gene TRBJ1-1, with D tentatively TRBD1 (5 bases). The V end lost 2 bases, the J end lost 2 bases, and 16 bases lay between the germline ends. This CDR3 has 16 amino acids. Germline V CDR1 and CDR2: SGHRS, YFSETQ. The chain's CDR3 is CASSLMAGTGNTEAFF. The CDR3 bases are TGCGCCAGCAGCTTAATGGCAGGTACAGGCAACACTGAAGCTTTCTTT.

This clone was observed once. The J gene is TRBJ1-5, the V gene TRBV2; TRBD1 matches at 7 bases. V lost 6 bases to trimming and J lost 1 base; unmatched junction nucleotides: 6. Germline values: CDR1 SNHLY, CDR2 FYNNEI. The CDR3 totals 15 residues. The CDR3 here is CASRQPGQSNQPQHF. Written as DNA, the CDR3 is TGTGCCAGCAGACAACCGGGACAGAGCAATCAGCCCCAGCATTTT. The whole variable domain, filled in from reference TRBV2 and TRBJ1-5, reads EPEVTQTPSHQVTQMGQEVILRCVPISNHLYFYWYRQILGQKVEFLVSFYNNEISEKSEIFDDQFSVERPDGSNFTLKIRSTKLEDSAMYFCASRQPGQSNQPQHFGDGTRLSIL.

V is TRBV9 and J is TRBJ1-2; D is uncertain. Germline CDR1 reads SGDLS; CDR2 reads YYNGEE. The CDR3 loop spans 15 amino acids. V was clipped by 0 bases and J by 7 bases, with 16 bases between them. The CDR3 bases are TGTGCCAGCAGCGTAGACGCATCGAGTATTGGTGGCTACACCTTC. Its translation: CASSVDASSIGGYTF.

V and J are TRBV5-1 and TRBJ2-5, with D possibly called TRBD1 or TRBD2 (5 bases each). CDR1 SGHRS and CDR2 YFSETQ come from the germline V gene. Trimming shortened V by 6 bases and J by 5 bases, and 17 bases separated the two germline ends. The CDR3 sequence is 14 residues long. The CDR3 DNA reads TGCGCCAGCATGCAGGGTGGGGGTTCGGAGACCCAGTACTTC. Protein sequence: CASMQGGGSETQYF.

The CDR3 region is CASSDLGVSNEKLFF. The CDR3 bases are TGTGCCAGCAGCGACTTGGGAGTATCTAATGAAAAACTGTTTTTT. This chain joins TRBV7-9 and TRBJ1-4; no clear D gene. This CDR3 has 15 amino acids. V was cut by 5 bases and J by 3 bases, with 13 bases left in between. Germline V gene sequence: CDR1 SEHNR, CDR2 FQNEAQ (reference sequence).

This chain connects TRBV5-5 to TRBJ1-2; the match to TRBD1 covers 7 bases. The CDR3 contains 16 residues. The junction had 11 bases not matched to a gene; V was cut back by 0 bases and J by 6 bases. CDR1 is SGHKS and CDR2 is YYEKEE in the germline V gene (reference sequence). CDR3 sequence reads: CASSLAVDREGDGYTF. CDR3 nucleotide sequence: TGTGCCAGCAGCTTGGCGGTAGACAGGGAGGGGGATGGCTACACCTTC.

V is TRBV11-3 and J is TRBJ2-7; 7 positions agree with TRBD1. The CDR3 length is 17 residues. Germline V gives CDR1 SGHNT, CDR2 YENEEA. With 1 base clipped from V and 2 bases from J, the junction kept 11 bases outside the gene matches. The CDR3 nucleotides read TGTGCCAGCAGCTTAGGGTGGGACAGCGGAACACCCTACGAGCAGTACTTC. Translation gives CASSLGWDSGTPYEQYF.

The gene calls are TRBV7-2 and TRBJ2-7, with D uncertain. Germline CDR1 SGHTA, CDR2 FQGNSA. The CDR3 has 13 amino acids. Trimming stripped 5 bases from V and 1 base from J, with 9 bases between. The CDR3 loop is CASSPARSYEQYF. The CDR3 nucleotides read TGTGCCAGCAGCCCAGCGCGATCCTACGAGCAGTACTTC.

Only one count was recorded for this clone. The CDR3 nucleotides are TGTGCCAGCAGCAAAGCGGGACAGGGGATGTGGGGCTACACCTTC. It codes for CASSKAGQGMWGYTF. The chain employs TRBV5-4 and TRBJ1-2, with 10 positions matching TRBD1. The CDR3 length is 15 residues. The V and J ends lost 4 bases and 8 bases, in that order; junction bases with no gene match: 11. CDR1 is SGHNT and CDR2 is YYREEE in the germline V gene (reference sequence).

This clone was seen only a few times. The chain recombines TRBV6-6 with TRBJ1-4; no reliable D call. The CDR3 length is 16 residues. V was shortened by 5 bases and J by 5 bases, with 18 bases between the two germline ends. Germline lookup yields CDR1 MNHNY and CDR2 SVGAGI (reference sequence). The chain's CDR3 is CASSNAQTVPNEKLFF. CDR3 bases: TGTGCCAGCAGTAATGCGCAGACCGTCCCAAATGAAAAACTGTTTTTT.

The gene calls are TRBV30 and TRBJ1-1, with D possibly TRBD1 on 5 matching bases. The CDR3 extends over 15 amino acids. Germline V gene data show CDR1 as GTSNPN and CDR2 as SVGIG (reference sequence). Trimming shortened V by 0 bases and J by 3 bases, and 14 bases separated the two germline ends. DNA for the CDR3: TGTGCCTGGAGTGTAAGTGCTTTAGGGGACACTGAAGCTTTCTTT. Translating gives CAWSVSALGDTEAFF. The full variable domain, its missing parts supplied by reference TRBV30 and TRBJ1-1, is SQTIHQWPATLVQPVGSPLSLECTVEGTSNPNLYWYRQAAGRGLQLLFYSVGIGQISSEVPQNLSASRPQDRQFILSSKKLLLSDSGFYLCAWSVSALGDTEAFFGQGTRLTVV.

V is TRBV5-1 and J is TRBJ1-6; 10 bases agree with TRBD1. Germline V gives CDR1 SGHRS, CDR2 YFSETQ. This CDR3 comprises 15 residues. The J segment lost 10 bases and the V segment lost 2 bases, leaving 6 bases of the junction unmatched. CDR3 DNA: TGCGCCAGCAGCTTCGGGACAGGGGAAGGATCACCCCTCCACTTT. Residues: CASSFGTGEGSPLHF.

The rearrangement joins TRBV2 to TRBJ1-5; 8 bases are a match to TRBD1. With V trimmed by 6 bases and J by 7 bases, 5 bases remained unmatched. Germline CDR1 is SNHLY and CDR2 is FYNNEI. This CDR3 is built from 13 residues. DNA for the CDR3: TGTGCCAGCAGAGACAGGGGAGGACAGCCCCAGCATTTT. Its translation is CASRDRGGQPQHF.

The J gene is TRBJ2-3, the V gene TRBV5-5; weak D call: TRBD2 (5 bases). The CDR3 runs to 15 residues. Germline V gene sequence: CDR1 SGHKS, CDR2 YYEKEE (reference sequence). Trimming cost V 4 bases and J 0 bases, with 12 bases left between them. The CDR3 sequence: CASSRSAGSTDTQYF. The CDR3 nucleotides are TGTGCCAGCAGCCGGAGTGCGGGTAGCACAGATACGCAGTATTTT.

The gene calls are TRBV5-5 and TRBJ1-2, with D unresolved. Germline CDR1 SGHKS, CDR2 YYEKEE (reference sequence). The CDR3 consists of 13 residues. Deletions cut 0 bases from V and 2 bases from J, with 5 bases between. CDR3 amino acids: CASSLAGNYGYTF. The CDR3 DNA reads TGTGCCAGCAGCTTGGCCGGGAACTATGGCTACACCTTC.

V and J are TRBV10-3 and TRBJ1-5, with TRBD1 as a possible D gene (5 bases). V dropped 2 bases and J dropped 0 bases, with 11 bases sitting between them. The CDR3 length is 16 residues. Per the germline V gene, CDR1 is ENHRY and CDR2 is SYGVKD. The CDR3 spells CAISERYRNSNQPQHF. The CDR3 DNA reads as TGTGCCATCAGTGAGCGGTACAGGAATAGCAATCAGCCCCAGCATTTT.

The V gene is TRBV7-7, the J gene TRBJ2-7; no clear D gene. CDR3 length: 13 residues. Germline V gives CDR1 SSHAT, CDR2 FNYEAQ (reference sequence). V was shortened by 6 bases and J by 3 bases, with 12 bases between the two germline ends. The CDR3 region has the DNA TGTGCCAGCAGTCTATTCGTGGGCTACGAGCAGTACTTC. Its translation: CASSLFVGYEQYF.

The V gene is TRBV4-3, the J gene TRBJ1-2; TRBD1 matches 7 bases. The junction had 4 bases not matched to a gene; V was cut back by 3 bases and J by 0 bases. This CDR3 contains 15 residues. From germline, CDR1 is LGHNA and CDR2 YSLEER. The CDR3 reads CASSHRDSANYGYTF. The DNA for the CDR3 is TGCGCCAGCAGCCACAGGGACAGCGCTAACTATGGCTACACCTTC.

The chain uses TRBV7-3 and TRBJ1-1; D remains unclear. From germline, CDR1 is SGHTA and CDR2 FQGTGA. Trimming stripped 1 base from V and 1 base from J, with 4 bases between. The CDR3 totals 13 residues. This CDR3 is CASSLMENTEAFF. CDR3 DNA sequence: TGTGCCAGCAGCTTAATGGAGAACACTGAAGCTTTCTTT.

This clone has only a few counts. The chain recombines TRBV5-1 with TRBJ2-7; 11 bases align to TRBD1. The CDR3 consists of 14 residues. Germline V gene lookup returns CDR1 SGHRS and CDR2 YFSETQ. The V segment lost 4 bases and the J segment 3 bases; nucleotides outside the gene matches: 3. The CDR3 nucleotides read TGCGCCAGCAGCATGGGACAGGGGGTCTACGAGCAGTACTTC. Its protein product is CASSMGQGVYEQYF.